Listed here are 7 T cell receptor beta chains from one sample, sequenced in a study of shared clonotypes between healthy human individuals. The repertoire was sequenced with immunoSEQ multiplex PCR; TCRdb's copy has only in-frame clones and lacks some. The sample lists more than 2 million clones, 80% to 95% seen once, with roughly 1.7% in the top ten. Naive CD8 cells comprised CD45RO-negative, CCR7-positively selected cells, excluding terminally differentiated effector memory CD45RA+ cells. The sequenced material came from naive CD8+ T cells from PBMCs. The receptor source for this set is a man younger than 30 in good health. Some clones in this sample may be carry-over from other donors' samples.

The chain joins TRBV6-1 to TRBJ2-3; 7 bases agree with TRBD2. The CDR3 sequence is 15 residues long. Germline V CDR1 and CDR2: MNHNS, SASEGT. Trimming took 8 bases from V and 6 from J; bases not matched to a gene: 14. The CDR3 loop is CASSGLVWGGDTQYF. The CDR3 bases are TGTGCCAGCTCTGGACTAGTTTGGGGCGGGGATACGCAGTATTTT.

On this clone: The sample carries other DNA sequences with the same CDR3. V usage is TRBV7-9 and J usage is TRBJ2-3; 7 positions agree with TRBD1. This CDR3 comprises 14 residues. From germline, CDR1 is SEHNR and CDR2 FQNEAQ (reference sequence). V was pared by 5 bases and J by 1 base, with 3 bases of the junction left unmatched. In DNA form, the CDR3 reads TGTGCCAGCAGCCTCGACAGGGGCACAGATACGCAGTATTTT. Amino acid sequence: CASSLDRGTDTQYF.

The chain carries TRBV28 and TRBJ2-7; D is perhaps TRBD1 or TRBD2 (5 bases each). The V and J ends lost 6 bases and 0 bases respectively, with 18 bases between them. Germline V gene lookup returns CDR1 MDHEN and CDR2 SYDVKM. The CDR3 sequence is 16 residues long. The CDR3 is CASSSPIEGISYEQYF. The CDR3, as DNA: TGTGCCAGCAGCTCTCCGATCGAGGGGATCTCCTACGAGCAGTACTTC.

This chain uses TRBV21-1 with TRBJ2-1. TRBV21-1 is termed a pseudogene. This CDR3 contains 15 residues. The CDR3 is CASNVGSTSYNEQFF. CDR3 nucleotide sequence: TGTGCCAGCAATGTGGGGTCTACCTCCTACAATGAGCAGTTCTTC.

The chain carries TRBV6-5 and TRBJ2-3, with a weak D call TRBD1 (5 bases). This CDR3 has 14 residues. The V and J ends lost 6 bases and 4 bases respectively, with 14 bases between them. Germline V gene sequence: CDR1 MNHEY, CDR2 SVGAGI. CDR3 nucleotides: TGTGCCAGCAGCCTGACAGCCTCCCCAGATACGCAGTATTTT. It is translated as CASSLTASPDTQYF.

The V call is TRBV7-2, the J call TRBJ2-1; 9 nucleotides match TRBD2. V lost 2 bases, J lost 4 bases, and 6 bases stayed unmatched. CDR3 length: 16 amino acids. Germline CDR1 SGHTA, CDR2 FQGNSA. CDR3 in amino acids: CASSLRGGGVYNEQFF. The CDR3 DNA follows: TGTGCCAGCAGCTTACGCGGCGGGGGGGTTTACAATGAGCAGTTCTTC.

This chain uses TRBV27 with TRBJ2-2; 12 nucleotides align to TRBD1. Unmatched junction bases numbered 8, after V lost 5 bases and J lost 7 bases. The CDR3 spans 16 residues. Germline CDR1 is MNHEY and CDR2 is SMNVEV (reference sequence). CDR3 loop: CASSITGTGGFGELFF. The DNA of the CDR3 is TGTGCCAGCAGTATAACCGGGACAGGGGGCTTCGGGGAGCTGTTTTTT.